These 24 T cell receptor beta chains were sequenced from one sample in a study of blood T cell repertoires in COVID-19 (dated by TCRdb to about 2020). Receptor libraries were prepared by the immunoSEQ multiplex PCR assay. TCRdb mirrors the immuneACCESS table, restricted to in-frame sequences. Some clones are absent from its copies; in checked studies, under half trace to an unresolved V gene, and the reason for the others is unknown. Within this sample are 40,000 to 45,000 clones, with around 80% of them counted one time only. About 29% of the sample is taken by the ten largest. The specimen was peripheral blood. These receptors all come from a man older than 75 with acute or convalescent COVID-19.

V and J are TRBV5-1 and TRBJ2-1; 9 bases agree with TRBD1. Losses at the gene ends were 4 bases for V and 8 bases for J; bases not matched to a gene: 7. The CDR3 is 14 amino acids. CDR1 is SGHRS and CDR2 is YFSETQ in the germline V gene. DNA for the CDR3: TGCGCCAGCAGCCCGGGACAGGGAGGCCATGAGCAGTTCTTC. It specifies CASSPGQGGHEQFF.

This clone occurred many times. This chain links TRBV3-1 (or the pseudogene TRBV3-2) with TRBJ1-6; no clear D. Trimming took 4 bases from V and 10 from J, leaving 11 bases between them. Germline V CDR1 and CDR2: LGHDT, YNNKEL (reference sequence). The CDR3 is 13 residues long. In nucleotides, the CDR3 is TGTGCCAGCAGCCCCGAGCTTCTCTCACCCCTCCACTTT. Translated: CASSPELLSPLHF.

The chain combines TRBV4-1 with TRBJ2-3; the match to TRBD2 covers 8 bases. In germline, CDR1 is MGHRA, CDR2 YSYEKL. V gave up 0 bases and J gave up 7 bases; unmatched junction bases: 9. This CDR3 has 16 amino acids. The CDR3 DNA reads as TGCGCCAGCAGCCAAGAGGTCGGGGGGGGCGTAAATACGCAGTATTTT. Its translation: CASSQEVGGGVNTQYF.

The chain couples TRBV29-1 to TRBJ2-3; tentatively, D is TRBD1 (6 bases). Trimming pared 2 bases from V and 0 bases from J, leaving 12 bases between. This CDR3 spans 15 amino acids. Germline lookup yields CDR1 SQVTM and CDR2 ANQGSEA. As DNA, the CDR3 is TGCAGCGTTGAATTGGCAGGGGTCAGCACAGATACGCAGTATTTT. The encoded protein is CSVELAGVSTDTQYF.

The V and J genes are TRBV25-1 and TRBJ1-1; 10 bases map to TRBD1. Germline V gene sequence: CDR1 MGHDK, CDR2 SYGVNS. The CDR3 totals 14 residues. J gave up 4 bases and V 4 bases, and 3 bases lay outside the gene matches. This chain's CDR3 is CASSGQGAFTEAFF. CDR3 DNA sequence: TGTGCCAGCAGTGGACAGGGGGCATTCACTGAAGCTTTCTTT.

This clone has more than one count but fewer than ten. The rearrangement joins TRBV19 to TRBJ2-2, with a possible D match to TRBD2 (5 bases). Germline CDR1 reads LNHDA; CDR2 reads SQIVND (reference sequence). With 10 bases removed from V and 5 bases from J, the gap between germline ends came to 20 bases. The CDR3 length is 15 residues. The CDR3 reads CATRRGGSRTGELFF. Written as DNA, the CDR3 is TGTGCCACCCGACGCGGCGGGTCAAGGACCGGGGAGCTGTTTTTT.

In DNA form, the CDR3 reads TGTGCCAGCAGGACAGCCTACTACGAGCAGTACTTC. It specifies CASRTAYYEQYF. This chain links TRBV27 with TRBJ2-7; the D gene is possibly TRBD1 (5 bases). Trimming took off 6 bases at V and 3 bases at J, with 9 bases between the two ends. The CDR3 has 12 amino acids. Germline V CDR1 and CDR2: MNHEY, SMNVEV (reference sequence).

This chain links TRBV6-4 with TRBJ1-2, with D possibly matching TRBD1 (6 bases). Germline V gives CDR1 MRHNA, CDR2 SNTAGT. The CDR3 consists of 14 residues. V lost 5 bases and J 4 bases, leaving 14 bases between the germline ends. The CDR3 nucleotides read TGTGCCAGCAGTACCGGACAGTTCATCTATGGCTACACCTTC. Encoded protein: CASSTGQFIYGYTF.

V and J are TRBV7-9 and TRBJ1-1, with TRBD1 matching 11 bases. In germline, CDR1 is SEHNR, CDR2 FQNEAQ (reference sequence). The V gene end was trimmed by 1 base and the J gene end by 1 base; junction bases not matched to a gene: 2. The CDR3 covers 16 residues. CDR3 DNA: TGTGCCAGCAGCTTAGGGACAGGGGGCGGGAACACTGAAGCTTTCTTT. The encoded protein is CASSLGTGGGNTEAFF.

The genes are TRBV5-1 and TRBJ1-4, with a possible D match to TRBD1 (5 bases). Trimming cost V 4 bases and J 7 bases, with 17 bases left between them. Germline CDR1 is SGHRS and CDR2 is YFSETQ. The CDR3 is 15 residues long. The CDR3 region is CASSPGTPGTEKLFF. The CDR3 DNA sequence: TGCGCCAGCAGCCCCGGGACTCCTGGGACTGAAAAACTGTTTTTT.

The chain employs TRBV21-1 and TRBJ2-7; TRBD1, the table's D call, was not compared with the DNA. TRBV21-1 is tagged as a pseudogene. This CDR3 comprises 14 residues. CDR3 in DNA: TGTGCCAGCACCCGGGACAGAAGGTTCTACGAGCAGTACTTC. Translation gives CASTRDRRFYEQYF.

The genes are TRBV3-1 (or the pseudogene TRBV3-2) and TRBJ1-1; D not certain. Germline CDR1 is LGHDT and CDR2 is YNNKEL (reference sequence). The CDR3 is made up of 13 amino acids. Trimming cost V 3 bases and J 1 base, with 6 bases left between them. Written as DNA, the CDR3 is TGTGCCAGCAGCCAGGCTTCGAACACTGAAGCTTTCTTT. The encoded protein is CASSQASNTEAFF.

The chain links TRBV6-5 to TRBJ2-3; the D gene is possibly TRBD2 (6 bases). CDR1 MNHEY and CDR2 SVGAGI come from the germline V gene. The CDR3 loop spans 15 amino acids. Between the trimmed V and J ends, which lost 6 bases and 4 bases, there was a span of 17 bases. For the CDR3, the DNA is TGTGCCAGCAGGATGAACTCGGAGGGCCCAGATACGCAGTATTTT. This encodes CASRMNSEGPDTQYF.

CDR3 loop: CASSLRTSGGASSREQYF. CDR3 nucleotide sequence: TGCGCCAGCAGCCTCCGGACTAGCGGGGGGGCCAGCTCTCGCGAGCAGTACTTC. The V call is TRBV5-1, the J call TRBJ2-7; 15 nucleotides line up with TRBD2. The CDR3 length is 18 residues. V lost 4 bases to trimming and J lost 6 bases; unmatched junction nucleotides: 14. Germline-derived CDR1 and CDR2 are SGHRS and YFSETQ.

The genes are TRBV24-1 and TRBJ2-3; 10 bases map to TRBD2. The CDR3 has 13 residues. Unmatched junction bases numbered 0, after V lost 9 bases and J lost 1 base. Germline V gene lookup returns CDR1 KGHDR and CDR2 SFDVKD. The CDR3 loop is CATGLAGTDTQYF. The CDR3 DNA sequence: TGTGCCACCGGACTAGCGGGCACAGATACGCAGTATTTT.

This CDR3 is CASSLILAGGDEQFF. The CDR3 DNA is TGCGCCAGCAGCTTGATACTAGCGGGAGGGGATGAGCAGTTCTTC. The chain joins TRBV5-1 to TRBJ2-1; TRBD2 matches at 13 bases. Germline assignment: CDR1 SGHRS and CDR2 YFSETQ. There are 15 residues in the CDR3. Trimming at V came to 1 base and at J to 8 bases, leaving 3 bases not matched to a gene.

This clone occurred a few times. This sequence joins TRBV10-3 and TRBJ1-3; no firm D call. The CDR3 runs to 16 residues. V was pared by 3 bases and J by 0 bases, with 12 bases between. The germline V gene encodes CDR1 ENHRY and CDR2 SYGVKD. The CDR3 protein is CAISDPGGYSGNTIYF. CDR3 sequence (DNA): TGTGCCATCAGTGATCCGGGAGGTTACTCTGGAAACACCATATATTTT.

This rearrangement joins TRBV6-5 to TRBJ1-1, with D tentatively TRBD1 (6 bases). Per germline, CDR1 MNHEY and CDR2 SVGAGI. V dropped 8 bases and J dropped 1 base, with 11 bases sitting between them. The CDR3 sequence is 13 residues long. The CDR3 nucleotides are TGTGCCAGCGGACCACAGGGGAACACTGAAGCTTTCTTT. It is translated as CASGPQGNTEAFF.

V gene TRBV11-3 combines with J gene TRBJ2-1; 9 nucleotides match TRBD1. The CDR3 is 15 residues long. The germline V gene has CDR1 SGHNT and CDR2 YENEEA. Trimming at V came to 5 bases and at J to 6 bases, leaving 8 bases not matched to a gene. The CDR3 bases are TGTGCCAGCAGCCCACCGGGACAGGGTTTCAATGAGCAGTTCTTC. It codes for CASSPPGQGFNEQFF.

The chain couples TRBV7-8 to TRBJ1-3; D ambiguous. V lost 1 base and J lost 1, with 8 bases in between. The length of the CDR3 is 15 residues. The V gene's germline CDR1 is SGHVS and CDR2 FQNEAQ. The CDR3 nucleotides read TGTGCCAGCAGCTTAGGTGGAGGGTCTGGAAACACCATATATTTT. This encodes CASSLGGGSGNTIYF.

The chain recombines TRBV7-2 with TRBJ2-1; 8 bases line up with TRBD2. Trimming at V came to 1 base and at J to 6 bases, leaving 11 bases not matched to a gene. The CDR3 sequence is 17 residues long. CDR1 SGHTA and CDR2 FQGNSA come from the germline V gene. In DNA, the CDR3 is TGTGCCAGCAGCTTAGAGGGTGGGCGGGGGGCGATCAATGAGCAGTTCTTC. It codes for CASSLEGGRGAINEQFF.

J is TRBJ2-6 and V is TRBV5-1; weak D call: TRBD1 (6 bases). The CDR3 extends over 14 amino acids. Trimming removed 3 bases at V and 8 bases at J, with 12 bases between. CDR1 and CDR2 from the germline V gene are SGHRS and YFSETQ. The CDR3 nucleotides are TGCGCCAGCAGCTCGGGGACATTTCCCAACGTCCTGACTTTC. Translation gives CASSSGTFPNVLTF.

This sequence joins TRBV19 and TRBJ1-5; D remains unclear. Trimming removed 3 bases from V and 0 bases from J, with 12 bases in between. Germline-derived CDR1 and CDR2 are LNHDA and SQIVND (reference sequence). The CDR3 is 16 amino acids. The CDR3 loop reads CASSISGPASNQPQHF. CDR3 in DNA: TGTGCCAGTAGTATCAGCGGGCCCGCTAGCAATCAGCCCCAGCATTTT.

The V call is TRBV5-1, the J call TRBJ2-5; D unresolved. The CDR3 is 15 amino acids. V was shortened by 2 bases and J by 0 bases, with 11 bases between the two germline ends. CDR1 SGHRS and CDR2 YFSETQ come from the germline V gene. CDR3 DNA: TGCGCCAGCAGCTTATTTCTCGCGGACCAAGAGACCCAGTACTTC. It yields the protein CASSLFLADQETQYF.